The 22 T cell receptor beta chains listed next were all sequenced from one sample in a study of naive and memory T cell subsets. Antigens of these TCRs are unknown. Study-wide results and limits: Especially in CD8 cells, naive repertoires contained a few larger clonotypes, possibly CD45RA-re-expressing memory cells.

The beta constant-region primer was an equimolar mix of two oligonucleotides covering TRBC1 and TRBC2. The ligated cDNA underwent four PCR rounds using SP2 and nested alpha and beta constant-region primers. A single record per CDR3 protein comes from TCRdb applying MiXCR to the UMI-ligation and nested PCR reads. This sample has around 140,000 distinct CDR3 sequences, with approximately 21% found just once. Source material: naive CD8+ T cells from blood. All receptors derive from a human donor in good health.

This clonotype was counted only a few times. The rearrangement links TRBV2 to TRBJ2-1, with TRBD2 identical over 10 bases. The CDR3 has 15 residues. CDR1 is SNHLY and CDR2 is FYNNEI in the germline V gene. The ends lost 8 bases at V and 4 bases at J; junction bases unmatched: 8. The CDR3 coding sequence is TGTGCCAGCCTGGCAGCGGGAGGGCAGTACAATGAGCAGTTCTTC. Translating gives CASLAAGGQYNEQFF.

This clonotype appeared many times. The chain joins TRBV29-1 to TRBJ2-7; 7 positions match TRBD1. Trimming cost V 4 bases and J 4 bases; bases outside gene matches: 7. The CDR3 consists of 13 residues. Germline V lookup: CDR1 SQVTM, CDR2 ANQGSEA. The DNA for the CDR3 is TGCAGCGTTGGACAGGGTTCTACGTACGAGCAGTACTTC. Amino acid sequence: CSVGQGSTYEQYF.

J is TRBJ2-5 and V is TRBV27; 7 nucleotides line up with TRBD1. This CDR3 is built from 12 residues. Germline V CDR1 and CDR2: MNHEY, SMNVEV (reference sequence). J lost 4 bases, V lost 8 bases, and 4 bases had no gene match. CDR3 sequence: CASSDRVETQYF. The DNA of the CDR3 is TGTGCCAGCTCCGACAGGGTAGAGACCCAGTACTTC.

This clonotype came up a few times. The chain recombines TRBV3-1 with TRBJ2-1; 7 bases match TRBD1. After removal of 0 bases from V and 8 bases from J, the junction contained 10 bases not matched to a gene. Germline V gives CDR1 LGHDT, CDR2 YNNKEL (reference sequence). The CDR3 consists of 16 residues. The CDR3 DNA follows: TGTGCCAGCAGCCAAGAAGGGGGCACGATATTGGATGAGCAGTTCTTC. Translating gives CASSQEGGTILDEQFF.

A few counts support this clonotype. In nucleotides, the CDR3 is TGCAGCTATAGTGGTGGACCCCCCCAAGAGACCCAGTACTTC. Residues: CSYSGGPPQETQYF. The genes are TRBV29-1 and TRBJ2-5; D is ambiguous. V shed 8 bases and J shed 1 base, with 17 bases lying between them. CDR1 is SQVTM and CDR2 is ANQGSEA in the germline V gene. The CDR3 is made up of 14 amino acids.

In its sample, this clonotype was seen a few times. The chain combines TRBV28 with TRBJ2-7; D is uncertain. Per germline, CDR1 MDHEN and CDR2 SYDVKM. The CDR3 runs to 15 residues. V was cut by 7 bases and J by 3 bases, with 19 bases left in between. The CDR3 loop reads CASKQGFIDDYEQYF. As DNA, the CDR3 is TGTGCCAGCAAACAAGGGTTCATCGATGACTACGAGCAGTACTTC.

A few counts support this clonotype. CDR3 loop: CASSQVFFRGQGFNEQFF. DNA for the CDR3: TGTGCCAGCAGCCAAGTCTTTTTTAGGGGACAGGGGTTTAATGAGCAGTTCTTC. The rearrangement links TRBV14 to TRBJ2-1; 10 positions agree with TRBD1. Per the germline V gene, CDR1 is SGHDN and CDR2 is FVKESK. Trimming removed 1 base from V and 7 bases from J; junction bases left unmatched: 13. CDR3 length: 18 residues.

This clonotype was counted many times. DNA of the CDR3: TGTGCCAGCAGTCGATCGGGGGAGCACAATGAGCAGTTCTTC. Its protein product is CASSRSGEHNEQFF. V gene TRBV28 combines with J gene TRBJ2-1; D perhaps matches TRBD2 (6 bases). V shed 5 bases and J shed 5 bases, with 13 bases lying between them. This CDR3 has 14 residues. The germline gives CDR1 MDHEN, CDR2 SYDVKM.

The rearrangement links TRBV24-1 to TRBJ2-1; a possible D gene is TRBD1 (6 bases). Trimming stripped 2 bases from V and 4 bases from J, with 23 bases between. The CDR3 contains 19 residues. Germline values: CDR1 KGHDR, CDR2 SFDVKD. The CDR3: CATSDSQPRTASPYNEQFF. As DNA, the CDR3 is TGTGCCACCAGTGATTCACAACCTCGGACAGCCTCACCGTACAATGAGCAGTTCTTC.

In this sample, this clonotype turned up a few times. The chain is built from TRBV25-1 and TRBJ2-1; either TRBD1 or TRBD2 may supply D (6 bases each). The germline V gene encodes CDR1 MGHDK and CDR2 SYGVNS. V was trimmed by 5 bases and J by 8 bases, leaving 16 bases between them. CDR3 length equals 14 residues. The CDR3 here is CASSPGQTRDEQFF. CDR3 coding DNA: TGTGCCAGCAGTCCCGGACAGACTAGGGATGAGCAGTTCTTC.

The DNA for the CDR3 is TGTGCCAGCAGCTTAAGGGACTACGAGCAGTACTTC. This gives the protein CASSLRDYEQYF. The gene calls are TRBV11-2 and TRBJ2-7, with D hard to call. Germline CDR1 is SGHAT and CDR2 is FQNNGV. CDR3 length equals 12 residues. V shed 2 bases and J shed 3 bases, with 5 bases lying between them.

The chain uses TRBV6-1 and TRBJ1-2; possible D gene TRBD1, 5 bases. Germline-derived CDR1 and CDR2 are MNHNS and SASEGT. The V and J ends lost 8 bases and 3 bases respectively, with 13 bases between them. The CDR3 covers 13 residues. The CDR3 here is CASWDGDYYGYTF. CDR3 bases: TGTGCCAGCTGGGACGGGGATTACTATGGCTACACCTTC.

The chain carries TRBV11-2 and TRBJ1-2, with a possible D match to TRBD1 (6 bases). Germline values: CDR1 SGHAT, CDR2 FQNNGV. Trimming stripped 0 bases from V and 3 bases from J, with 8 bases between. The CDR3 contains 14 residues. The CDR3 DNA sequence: TGTGCCAGCAGCTTAGAACAGGGCGACTATGGCTACACCTTC. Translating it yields CASSLEQGDYGYTF.

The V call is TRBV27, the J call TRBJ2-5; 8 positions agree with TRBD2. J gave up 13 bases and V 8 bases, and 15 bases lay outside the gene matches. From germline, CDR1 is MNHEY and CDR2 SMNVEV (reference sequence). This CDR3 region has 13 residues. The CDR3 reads CASDKSGRGVLYF. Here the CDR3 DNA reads TGTGCCAGCGATAAAAGCGGGAGAGGGGTTCTGTACTTC.

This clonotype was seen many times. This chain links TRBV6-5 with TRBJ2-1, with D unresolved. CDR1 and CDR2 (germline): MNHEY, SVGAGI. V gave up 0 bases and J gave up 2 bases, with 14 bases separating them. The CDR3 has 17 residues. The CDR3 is CASSYSAGLPPYNEQFF. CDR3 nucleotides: TGTGCCAGCAGTTACTCGGCAGGCCTACCACCCTACAATGAGCAGTTCTTC.

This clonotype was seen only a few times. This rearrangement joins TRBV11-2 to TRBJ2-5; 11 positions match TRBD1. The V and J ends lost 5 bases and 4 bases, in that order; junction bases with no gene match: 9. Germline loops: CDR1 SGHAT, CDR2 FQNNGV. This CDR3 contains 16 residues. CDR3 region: CASSDPGTGGAETQYF. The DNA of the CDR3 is TGTGCCAGCAGCGATCCCGGGACAGGGGGTGCAGAGACCCAGTACTTC.

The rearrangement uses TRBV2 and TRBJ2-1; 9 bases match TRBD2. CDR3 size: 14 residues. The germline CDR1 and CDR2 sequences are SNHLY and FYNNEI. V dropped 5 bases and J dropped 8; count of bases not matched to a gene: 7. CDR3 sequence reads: CASSPAGGPHEQFF. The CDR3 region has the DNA TGTGCCAGCAGTCCAGCGGGAGGTCCTCATGAGCAGTTCTTC.

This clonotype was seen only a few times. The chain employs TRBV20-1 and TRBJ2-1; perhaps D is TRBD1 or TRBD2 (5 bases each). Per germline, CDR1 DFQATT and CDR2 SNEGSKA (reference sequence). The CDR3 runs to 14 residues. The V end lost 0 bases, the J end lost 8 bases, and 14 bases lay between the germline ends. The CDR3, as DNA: TGCAGTGCTAGAGATTGGGACCGAGGGGATGAGCAGTTCTTC. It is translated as CSARDWDRGDEQFF.

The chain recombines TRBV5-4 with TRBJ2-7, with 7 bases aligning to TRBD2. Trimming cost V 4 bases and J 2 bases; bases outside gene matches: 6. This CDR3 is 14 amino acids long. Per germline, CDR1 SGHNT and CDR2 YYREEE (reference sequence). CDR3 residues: CASSRGVGAYEQYF. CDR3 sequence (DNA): TGTGCCAGCAGCCGGGGGGTGGGCGCCTACGAGCAGTACTTC.

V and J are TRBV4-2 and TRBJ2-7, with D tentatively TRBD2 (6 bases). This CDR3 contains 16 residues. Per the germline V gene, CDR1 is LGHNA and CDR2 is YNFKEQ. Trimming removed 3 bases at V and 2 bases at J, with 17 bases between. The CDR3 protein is CASSHATGERAYEQYF. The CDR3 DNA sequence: TGTGCCAGCAGCCATGCGACGGGGGAGCGGGCCTACGAGCAGTACTTC.

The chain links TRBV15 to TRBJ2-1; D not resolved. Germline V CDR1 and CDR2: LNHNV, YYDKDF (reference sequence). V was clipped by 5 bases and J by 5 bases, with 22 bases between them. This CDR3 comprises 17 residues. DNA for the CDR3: TGTGCCACCAGCTCCGACTTACCGTCCGTGAATCACAATGAGCAGTTCTTC. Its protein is CATSSDLPSVNHNEQFF.

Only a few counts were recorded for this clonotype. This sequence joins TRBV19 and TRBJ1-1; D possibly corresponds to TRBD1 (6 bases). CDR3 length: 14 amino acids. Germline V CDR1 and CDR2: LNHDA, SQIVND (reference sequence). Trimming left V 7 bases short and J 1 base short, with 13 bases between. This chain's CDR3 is CASTQTGPNTEAFF. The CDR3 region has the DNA TGTGCCAGTACTCAGACAGGCCCGAACACTGAAGCTTTCTTT.